This T cell receptor (beta chain) comes out of a study of T cells in Graves' hyperthyroidism and ophthalmopathy. The study, taken as a whole, reports: The majority of expanded thyroid clonotypes above 0.001 also appeared in blood.

The CDR3 contains 14 residues. Germline V gene lookup returns CDR1 LNHNV and CDR2 YYDKDF (reference sequence). Trimming took 5 bases from V and 4 from J, leaving 14 bases between them. Note on this clonotype: What it binds is not known. Just one base apart from a much larger clone, this may be a read error.

RNA transcripts yielded amplified TCR beta CDR3 regions. With the HTBI primer set, the TCR CDR3 went through a first round of RT-PCR. Each CDR3 protein gets one entry after TCRdb re-called the multiplex PCR reads with MiXCR. In the table there are under 700,000 distinct CDR3 sequences, roughly 50% of which are singletons. The study defined stable Graves' hyperthyroidism as no ophthalmopathy progression within 18 months. The sequencing input was peripheral blood or thyroid tissue (not recorded which). This receptor was taken from a woman aged 18-29 years with Graves' hyperthyroidism. This chain joins TRBV15 and TRBJ1-2; D is undetermined. This CDR3 reads CATSFGKDGYGYTF. The CDR3 nucleotides read TGTGCCACCAGCTTCGGTAAAGACGGCTATGGCTACACCTTC.